The clone carrying this T cell receptor (beta chain) has more than one count but fewer than ten. Its target is unknown. This entry belongs to a study of T cell repertoires in cytomegalovirus infection. Overall study context: TCR beta signatures that were public indicated CMV infection and matching HLA type.

TCRdb recomputed calls from the reads with MiXCR, one row per CDR3 protein. Of 55,000 to 70,000 distinct CDR3 sequences listed, approximately 24% are singletons. Regarding the study as a whole: Carriage of CMV together with the relevant HLA was identifiable through cumulative public TCR beta family frequency. Dominating the ex vivo response were TCR beta clonotypes that were CMV-specific and HLA-C-restricted.

V was pared by 6 bases and J by 5 bases, with 19 bases between. The CDR3 has 15 amino acids. The TCR originated in a human donor in good health (CMV status not recorded). Some clones in this sample may be carry-over from other donors' samples. The material sequenced was PBMCs, sequenced either directly or after in vitro stimulation (not recorded which). This chain links TRBV12-3 or TRBV12-4 with TRBJ1-1; weak D call: TRBD1 (5 bases). Here the CDR3 reads CASRRLVEGNTEAFF. CDR3 in DNA: TGTGCCAGCAGGCGCCTCGTGGAGGGGAATACTGAAGCTTTCTTT.